The sequence of this T cell receptor (beta chain) was determined in a study of T cell responses to AZD1222 COVID-19 vaccine. Germline V lookup: CDR1 MNHEY, CDR2 SVGEGT. The length of the CDR3 is 15 residues. Between the trimmed V and J ends, which lost 2 bases and 4 bases, there was a span of 12 bases. On this clone: No antigen is known for it.

Sequencing was performed with immunoSEQ multiplex PCR; in TCRdb, only in-frame clones are kept and a portion is missing. The data hold under 150,000 clones, with 90% observed a single time. Study-level results: Vaccination with two AZD1222 doses was followed by a rise in Spike-specific TCR breadth and depth.

Second-dose groups at about 4 or about 12 weeks were pooled. The clonotype originates from an adult who received the AZD1222 COVID-19 vaccine. This material consisted of peripheral blood, taken 28 days after the second AZD1222 dose. This chain connects TRBV6-2 or TRBV6-3 to TRBJ1-5; unclear D gene. The CDR3 is CASSYTGPLNQPQHF. The CDR3, as DNA: TGTGCCAGCAGTTACACCGGGCCTCTGAATCAGCCCCAGCATTTT.